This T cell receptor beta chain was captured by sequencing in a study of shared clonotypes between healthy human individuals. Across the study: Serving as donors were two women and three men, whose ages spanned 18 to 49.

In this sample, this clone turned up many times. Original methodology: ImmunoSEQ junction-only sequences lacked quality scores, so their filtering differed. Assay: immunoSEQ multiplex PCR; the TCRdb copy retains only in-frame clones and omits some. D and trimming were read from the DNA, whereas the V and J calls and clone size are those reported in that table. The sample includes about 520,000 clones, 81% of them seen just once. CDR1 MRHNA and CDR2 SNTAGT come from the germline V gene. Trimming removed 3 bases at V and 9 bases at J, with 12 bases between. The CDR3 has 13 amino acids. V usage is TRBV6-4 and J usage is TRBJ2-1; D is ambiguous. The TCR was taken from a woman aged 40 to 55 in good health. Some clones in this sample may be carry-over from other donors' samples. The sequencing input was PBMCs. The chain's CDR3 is CASSERLLSEQFF. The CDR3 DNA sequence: TGTGCCAGCAGTGAGCGTCTATTGAGTGAGCAGTTCTTC.